Each of the 2 T cell receptor beta chains below was sequenced from the same sample in a study of T cell responses to AZD1222 COVID-19 vaccine. Using immunoSEQ multiplex PCR, the repertoire was profiled, and TCRdb retains in-frame clones only, with some absent. This table holds 75,000 to 90,000 clones, 70% to 90% found once. The source material was peripheral blood, sampled 28 days after the second AZD1222 dose. The source is an adult who received the AZD1222 COVID-19 vaccine.

V usage is TRBV18 and J usage is TRBJ1-5, with TRBD1 matching 7 bases. Germline V gene lookup returns CDR1 KGHSH and CDR2 LQKENI. The trim removed 3 bases at V and 6 bases at J, leaving 8 bases unmatched. The CDR3 runs 15 residues. The CDR3 nucleotides read TGTGCCAGCTCACCGTCTACAGGGGTGGCTCAGCCCCAGCATTTT. It is translated as CASSPSTGVAQPQHF.

J is TRBJ1-6 and V is TRBV12-3 or TRBV12-4; D not resolved. Trimming removed 10 bases at V and 9 bases at J, with 13 bases between. The CDR3 totals 12 residues. The CDR3 sequence is CAIPLGVSPLHF. CDR3 coding DNA: TGTGCCATCCCACTAGGCGTTTCACCCCTCCACTTT.